This T cell receptor (beta chain) came from a study of identical twins. Study-level results: Within twin pairs, the out-of-frame alpha sequences they shared showed excess low generation probability.

Trimming took 6 bases from V and 0 from J, leaving 11 bases between them. This CDR3 is 14 amino acids long. CDR1 is WNHNN, CDR2 SYGVQD, per germline (reference sequence). TCRdb independently ran MiXCR on the 5' RACE reads; one entry per CDR3 protein. Of more than 250,000 distinct CDR3 sequences in the sample, roughly 8.6% were seen once. This clonotype was detected a few times. The antigen is not known. This same sample was also taken into another study, of yellow fever vaccine responses in identical twins. That report adds: Vaccine T cell responses of twins reportedly seemed partly convergent and partly personalized.

This chain joins TRBV10-1 and TRBJ1-2, with D hard to call. This sequence originates from a woman under 30 in good health. Sequences were obtained from memory (CD45RO+) T cells sorted from blood. The DNA of the CDR3 is TGCGCCAGCAGATCCACGGGAGCTAACTATGGCTACACCTTC. Translating it yields CASRSTGANYGYTF.